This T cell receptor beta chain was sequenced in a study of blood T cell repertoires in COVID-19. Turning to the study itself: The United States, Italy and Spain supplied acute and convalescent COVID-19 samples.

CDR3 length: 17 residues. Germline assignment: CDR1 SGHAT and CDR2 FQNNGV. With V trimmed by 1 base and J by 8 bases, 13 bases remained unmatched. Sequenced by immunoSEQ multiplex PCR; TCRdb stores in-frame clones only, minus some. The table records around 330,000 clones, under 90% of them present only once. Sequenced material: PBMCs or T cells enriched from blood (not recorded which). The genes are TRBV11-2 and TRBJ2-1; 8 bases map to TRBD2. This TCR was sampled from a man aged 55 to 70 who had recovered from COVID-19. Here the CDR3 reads CASSLGRTAGVVYEQFF. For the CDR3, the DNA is TGTGCCAGCAGCTTAGGACGTACAGCGGGAGTCGTATATGAGCAGTTCTTC.